This TCR beta chain was documented in a study of T-cell reconstitution after alpha-beta-depleted transplantation in children. J lost 6 bases, V lost 7 bases, and 12 bases had no gene match. CDR3 length equals 14 residues. The germline V gene encodes CDR1 MNHNS and CDR2 SASEGT. Preparing the TCRbeta library involved the use of unique molecular identifiers. TCRdb itself ran the PCR reads through MiXCR, one entry per CDR3 protein. Of approximately 270,000 distinct CDR3 sequences detected, about a tenth appear once; the ten largest clones hold around 10%. This chain uses TRBV6-1 with TRBJ2-7; TRBD1 matches 7 bases. The sample consisted of PBMCs from the stem cell graft donor, taken from the stem cell graft. This sequence originates from a human donor who donated a stem cell graft to a child with SCID. The CDR3 protein is CASKIQGIGSEQYF. Here the CDR3 DNA reads TGTGCCAGCAAGATACAGGGGATTGGGTCCGAGCAGTACTTC.